The present entry profiles one T cell receptor beta chain with its context. These data come from a study of blood T cell repertoires in COVID-19. Study-wide background: Donors in the United States, Italy and Spain gave samples during acute or convalescent COVID-19. T cells, B-cell-depleted T cells, or PBMCs provided the cDNA or gDNA that served as material.

This CDR3 is 12 amino acids long. V trimming: 3 bases; J trimming: 13 bases; junction bases outside the gene matches: 5. CDR1 and CDR2 from the germline V gene are PRHDT and FYEKMQ (reference sequence). In the original analysis: Using reference gene primer amplification, nucleated cell counts were estimated. Sequencing used immunoSEQ multiplex PCR; TCRdb keeps in-frame clones, though not all of them. V and J calls and clone size are as listed in that table; D and trimming were resolved from the DNA. The table has about 260,000 clones, roughly 90% seen once. The source material was peripheral blood. V usage is TRBV13 and J usage is TRBJ2-4; 8 bases fit TRBD1. This TCR derives from a man aged 55-75 years who had recovered from COVID-19. In nucleotides, the CDR3 is TGTGCCAGCAGCTTGGGCCGGGACAGGCAGTACTTC. Protein: CASSLGRDRQYF.